The sequence of this T cell receptor beta chain was determined in a study of blood T cell repertoires in COVID-19. The table came from immunoSEQ multiplex PCR; TCRdb's copy has only in-frame clones and leaves some out. The table has more than 300,000 clones, 92% seen once. This study enrolled people aged about 18 to 90 from 20 to 25 US geographic areas. Participant reports of clinical history set cohort assignment. CDR1 SEHNR and CDR2 FQNEAQ come from the germline V gene (reference sequence). This CDR3 contains 11 residues. Deletions cut 6 bases from V and 4 bases from J, with 4 bases between. The receptor comes from a woman in her 30s who had recovered from COVID-19. Material for sequencing was PBMCs or T cells enriched from blood (not recorded which). The gene calls are TRBV7-9 and TRBJ1-3; D not certain. The DNA of the CDR3 is TGTGCCAGCAGGGCAGGAAACACCATATATTTT. The encoded protein is CASRAGNTIYF.